One and the same sample provided the 9 T cell receptor beta chains below, sequenced in a study of OX40 agonist ivuxolimab in advanced cancers. Libraries were made using the immunoSEQ multiplex PCR assay. Here the immuneACCESS table is served through TCRdb, limited to in-frame sequences with V and J called. Missing clones are a known gap in these copies; in checked studies unresolved V genes cover under half, and the rest lacks a known reason. The sample table contains tens of thousands of clones; only one count was recorded for less than 95% of them. The top ten clonotypes cover 5.2% of the sample. Here the sequenced sample was CD4+ or CD8+ T cells sorted from blood, taken in a trial of the OX40 agonist ivuxolimab. The origin of the receptors is an adult with an advanced solid tumor such as melanoma, head and neck, liver or kidney cancer.

The chain combines TRBV29-1 with TRBJ1-3; D not resolved. This CDR3 has 14 residues. Trimming removed 6 bases at V and 0 bases at J, with 12 bases between. Germline-derived CDR1 and CDR2 are SQVTM and ANQGSEA. This CDR3 is CSVQDPSSGNTIYF. CDR3 coding DNA: TGCAGCGTCCAGGACCCTAGCTCTGGAAACACCATATATTTT. The full variable domain, with the rest looked up from reference TRBV29-1 and TRBJ1-3, is SAVISQKPSRDICQRGTSLTIQCQVDSQVTMMFWYRQQPGQSLTLIATANQGSEATYESGFVIDKFPISRPNLTFSTLTVSNMSPEDSSIYLCSVQDPSSGNTIYFGEGSWLTVV.

This chain links TRBV6-1 with TRBJ1-1; 7 positions match TRBD1. The V and J ends lost 5 bases and 7 bases, in that order; junction bases with no gene match: 1. Germline CDR1 is MNHNS and CDR2 is SASEGT. The CDR3 contains 11 residues. The CDR3 region has the DNA TGTGCCAGCAGTCGACAGGGTGAAGCTTTCTTT. Protein product: CASSRQGEAFF.

The chain joins TRBV30 to TRBJ1-1; D remains unclear. Germline loops: CDR1 GTSNPN, CDR2 SVGIG (reference sequence). The CDR3 sequence is 13 residues long. Deletions cut 8 bases from V and 1 base from J, with 14 bases between. CDR3 residues: CAGRNKRNTEAFF. The CDR3 DNA follows: TGTGCCGGGCGTAACAAGAGGAACACTGAAGCTTTCTTT.

The genes are TRBV4-2 and TRBJ2-2; TRBD2 matches 9 bases. CDR3 length equals 16 residues. Germline values: CDR1 LGHNA, CDR2 YNFKEQ. Trimming cost V 0 bases and J 7 bases; bases outside gene matches: 6. The CDR3 DNA is TGTGCCAGCAGCCAAGATCTAGCGGGATTTGGCGGGGAGCTGTTTTTT. Its protein product is CASSQDLAGFGGELFF.

The chain employs TRBV9 and TRBJ2-3; 7 nucleotides agree with TRBD1. Germline CDR1 reads SGDLS; CDR2 reads YYNGEE. There are 15 residues in the CDR3. The J segment lost 0 bases and the V segment lost 4 bases, leaving 5 bases of the junction unmatched. CDR3 protein: CASSRDSASTDTQYF. CDR3 nucleotide sequence: TGTGCCAGCAGCCGGGACAGTGCTAGCACAGATACGCAGTATTTT. The full variable domain, in which reference TRBV9 and TRBJ2-3 provide the parts outside the CDR3, is DSGVTQTPKHLITATGQRVTLRCSPRSGDLSVYWYQQSLDQGLQFLIQYYNGEERAKGNILERFSAQQFPDLHSELNLSSLELGDSALYFCASSRDSASTDTQYFGPGTRLTVL.

The V call is TRBV20-1, the J call TRBJ1-2; D is undetermined. This CDR3 contains 10 residues. V dropped 4 bases and J dropped 3 bases, with 3 bases sitting between them. Germline-derived CDR1 and CDR2 are DFQATT and SNEGSKA (reference sequence). The CDR3 is CSATHYGYTF. Here the CDR3 DNA reads TGCAGTGCTACGCACTATGGCTACACCTTC.

The chain combines TRBV28 with TRBJ1-5; D is undetermined. The germline V and J ends were trimmed by 5 bases and 6 bases, with 14 bases remaining between them. CDR1 is MDHEN, CDR2 SYDVKM, per germline. CDR3 size: 14 residues. CDR3 amino acids: CASSPHEEGQPQHF. The CDR3 DNA is TGTGCCAGCAGTCCCCACGAGGAGGGTCAGCCCCAGCATTTT.

The V and J genes are TRBV5-6 and TRBJ2-7; maybe TRBD1 (6 bases). Germline CDR1 and CDR2: SGHDT and YYEEEE. The CDR3 has 12 amino acids. The V and J ends lost 4 bases and 4 bases respectively, with 9 bases between them. This CDR3 is CASSRDRYEQYF. Written as DNA, the CDR3 is TGTGCCAGCAGCCGCGACAGGTACGAGCAGTACTTC.

The chain joins TRBV10-1 to TRBJ2-1, with D perhaps TRBD2 (6 bases). The CDR3 consists of 13 residues. The ends were cut back, 9 bases at V and 6 bases at J, with 15 bases in the middle. Germline CDR1 WNHNN, CDR2 SYGVQD (reference sequence). The CDR3 sequence is CARGVAEVNEQFF. The CDR3 DNA reads TGCGCCAGGGGGGTAGCGGAGGTCAATGAGCAGTTCTTC.